This T cell receptor (beta chain) was captured in a study of PD-L1 blockade in urothelial cancer. Study-level information: The authors examined blood 3 weeks (second dose) and 6 weeks after treatment start. Blood samples had a median of 141,255 T cells.

Germline assignment: CDR1 MNHNS and CDR2 SASEGT. The CDR3 has 13 residues. Trimming removed 6 bases from V and 0 bases from J; junction bases left unmatched: 1. Regarding time point: pretreatment peripheral blood. TCRdb's table, derived via immunoSEQ multiplex PCR, lists solely in-frame clones and lacks some. The profile shows roughly 87,000 clones, about 90% of them singletons. The starting material was PBMCs, obtained around atezolizumab (anti-PD-L1) treatment. The TCR originated in a woman aged 80 or older with urothelial cancer. This sequence joins TRBV6-1 and TRBJ2-5; 7 bases agree with TRBD2. The CDR3 here is CASRLADQETQYF. CDR3 nucleotide sequence: TGTGCCAGCAGGCTAGCGGACCAAGAGACCCAGTACTTC.